The sample holds one count of the clone carrying this T cell receptor (beta chain). Its target is unknown. The sample belongs to a study of T cell responses to AZD1222 COVID-19 vaccine. Study-level findings and limits: An increase in Spike-specific TCR breadth and depth was observed after two AZD1222 doses.

Sequencing was performed with immunoSEQ multiplex PCR; in TCRdb, only in-frame clones are kept and a portion is missing. The repertoire holds about 160,000 clones, with about 92% as singletons. V lost 2 bases to trimming and J lost 4 bases, with 12 bases between them. Per germline, CDR1 MNHEY and CDR2 SVGAGI. CDR3 length: 14 amino acids. Source: peripheral blood, taken on day 0 of MenACWY control vaccination. The chain recombines TRBV6-5 with TRBJ2-7; TRBD2 might be the D (5 bases). This receptor was taken from an adult in good health. CDR3 nucleotides: TGTGCCAGCAGTTACCCCCCGTCGGGATACGAGCAGTACTTC. This gives the protein CASSYPPSGYEQYF.